There are a few counts of the clone carrying this T cell receptor beta chain. Its antigen is currently unknown. The sample belongs to a study of T-cell memory formation after mild COVID-19. General study findings and limits: Pre-infection memory showed some responding clones, and this suggested that cross-reactive memory joined. CM and EM subsets held most contracting CD4+ clones; EMRA held CD8+ ones.

Employing constant-segment primers, 5'RACE generated TCR alpha and TCR beta cDNA libraries bearing sample barcodes and UMIs. MiXCR, applied by TCRdb to the 5' RACE reads, yields one record per CDR3 protein. The data show some 130,000 distinct CDR3 sequences, more than 15% seen once. Per the germline V gene, CDR1 is SGHTA and CDR2 is FQGNSA. CDR3 length: 13 amino acids. The V end was cut by 5 bases, the J end by 6 bases, with 13 bases between. The V gene is TRBV7-2, the J gene TRBJ1-1; no definite D call. Specimen: PBMCs or a T cell subset sorted from them (not recorded which). The source is a young man who had mild COVID-19 (a few samples of this study predate the infection). Cell type and time point are not known. For the CDR3, the DNA is TGTGCCAGCAGCGTCTATTCTCGGGCTGAAGCTTTCTTT. Translating it yields CASSVYSRAEAFF.